Each of the 14 T cell receptor beta chains below was sequenced from the same sample in a study of blood T cell repertoires in COVID-19. Clones were sequenced by immunoSEQ multiplex PCR, and TCRdb holds only the in-frame ones, with some missing. The repertoire holds about 410,000 clones, with 90% as singletons. Sequencing was done on a sample of PBMCs or T cells enriched from blood (not recorded which). The receptors stem from a man aged 18-30 years who had recovered from COVID-19.

This chain connects TRBV2 to TRBJ2-5; 8 bases line up with TRBD1. This CDR3 has 14 amino acids. Per the germline V gene, CDR1 is SNHLY and CDR2 is FYNNEI. The J segment lost 5 bases and the V segment lost 5 bases, leaving 7 bases of the junction unmatched. CDR3 loop: CASSPDRVRETQYF. The CDR3 DNA is TGTGCCAGCAGTCCGGACAGGGTCAGGGAGACCCAGTACTTC.

On this clone: Other nucleotide sequences in the sample specify the same CDR3. Here the CDR3 reads CAWSVGTGGNTEAFF. The CDR3 nucleotides read TGTGCCTGGAGTGTGGGGACAGGGGGCAACACTGAAGCTTTCTTT. The chain joins TRBV30 to TRBJ1-1; 12 bases are shared with TRBD1. The CDR3 contains 15 residues. Germline loops: CDR1 GTSNPN, CDR2 SVGIG (reference sequence). V dropped 0 bases and J dropped 2; count of bases not matched to a gene: 1.

This chain uses TRBV11-2 with TRBJ1-1; TRBD1 matches 12 bases. The CDR3 contains 15 residues. V was clipped by 5 bases and J by 7 bases; unmatched bases: 8. Germline V gives CDR1 SGHAT, CDR2 FQNNGV. The CDR3 here is CASSPGTGGFGEAFF. The CDR3, as DNA: TGTGCCAGCAGCCCGGGGACAGGGGGCTTTGGTGAAGCTTTCTTT. Based on the CDR3 plus reference TRBV11-2 and TRBJ1-1, the full variable domain is EAGVAQSPRYKIIEKRQSVAFWCNPISGHATLYWYQQILGQGPKLLIQFQNNGVVDDSQLPKDRFSAERLKGVDSTLKIQPAKLEDSAVYLCASSPGTGGFGEAFFGQGTRLTVV.

The chain couples TRBV29-1 to TRBJ2-7; TRBD1 matches at 7 bases. The CDR3 is 12 amino acids. Trimming at V came to 7 bases and at J to 3 bases, leaving 6 bases not matched to a gene. Germline V gene data show CDR1 as SQVTM and CDR2 as ANQGSEA. The CDR3, as DNA: TGCAGCGGCTTGGGGACAGACTACGAGCAGTACTTC. Translation: CSGLGTDYEQYF.

The rearrangement uses TRBV7-9 and TRBJ1-2; D remains ambiguous. This CDR3 has 15 amino acids. Germline CDR1 is SEHNR and CDR2 is FQNEAQ (reference sequence). Trimming left V 2 bases short and J 4 bases short, with 14 bases between. CDR3 region: CASSLLISRGYGYTF. The CDR3 nucleotides are TGTGCCAGCAGCTTATTGATCTCACGAGGCTATGGCTACACCTTC.

The V gene is TRBV6-6, the J gene TRBJ2-3; 9 nucleotides match TRBD1. The V gene end was trimmed by 8 bases and the J gene end by 1 base; junction bases not matched to a gene: 1. This CDR3 has 13 residues. CDR1 is MNHNY and CDR2 is SVGAGI in the germline V gene (reference sequence). Here the CDR3 DNA reads TGTGCCAGCCGACAGGGGGGCACAGATACGCAGTATTTT. Translated: CASRQGGTDTQYF.

The chain employs TRBV19 and TRBJ1-5, with 10 bases that match TRBD1. Germline CDR1 reads LNHDA; CDR2 reads SQIVND (reference sequence). V was pared by 6 bases and J by 5 bases, with 4 bases of the junction left unmatched. The CDR3 spans 14 residues. The CDR3 sequence is CASSSDRGHQPQHF. The CDR3, as DNA: TGTGCCAGTAGCTCCGACAGGGGGCATCAGCCCCAGCATTTT.

The V and J genes are TRBV11-3 and TRBJ2-7, with D perhaps matching TRBD1 (6 bases). V was clipped by 2 bases and J by 2 bases, with 13 bases between them. Germline lookup yields CDR1 SGHNT and CDR2 YENEEA. The CDR3 is made up of 15 amino acids. The CDR3 nucleotides are TGTGCCAGCAGCTTAAAGGCAGGGGAGCCCTACGAGCAGTACTTC. It is translated as CASSLKAGEPYEQYF.

V is TRBV6-5 and J is TRBJ1-6, with 7 nucleotides matching TRBD1. The CDR3 has 15 residues. The germline CDR1 and CDR2 sequences are MNHEY and SVGAGI. V shed 0 bases and J 6 bases; nucleotides not matched to a gene: 2. The CDR3 spells CASSYSRQGNSPLHF. The CDR3 nucleotides read TGTGCCAGCAGTTACTCGCGACAGGGTAATTCACCCCTCCACTTT.

In nucleotides, the CDR3 is TGTGCCAGCAGCCCGGGTTATGGAAACACCATATATTTT. Translation: CASSPGYGNTIYF. This rearrangement joins TRBV3-1 (or the pseudogene TRBV3-2) to TRBJ1-3; D not certain. V was trimmed by 4 bases and J by 3 bases, leaving 7 bases between them. From germline, CDR1 is LGHDT and CDR2 YNNKEL (reference sequence). The CDR3 spans 13 residues.

The CDR3 loop reads CASSEQGPLYGPQHF. For the CDR3, the DNA is TGCGCCAGCAGCGAACAGGGACCCCTCTATGGGCCCCAGCATTTT. The chain couples TRBV10-2 to TRBJ1-5, with D possibly being TRBD1 (6 bases). Germline CDR1 WSHSY, CDR2 SAAADI. V was pared by 6 bases and J by 9 bases, with 21 bases between. The length of the CDR3 is 15 residues.

V is TRBV19 and J is TRBJ1-5, with 8 bases lining up with TRBD1. The ends lost 6 bases at V and 4 bases at J; junction bases unmatched: 8. Germline assignment: CDR1 LNHDA and CDR2 SQIVND (reference sequence). The CDR3 consists of 15 residues. The CDR3 coding sequence is TGTGCCAGTAGACAGACGGGACAGGTGAATCAGCCCCAGCATTTT. As protein: CASRQTGQVNQPQHF.

The chain joins TRBV5-5 to TRBJ2-6; 8 positions match TRBD1. Germline lookup yields CDR1 SGHKS and CDR2 YYEKEE (reference sequence). Germline trimming cut 4 bases from V and 3 bases from J; bases unmatched to any gene: 3. CDR3 size: 15 residues. CDR3 DNA sequence: TGTGCCAGCAGCCCAGGGGGCGGTGGGGCCAACGTCCTGACTTTC. Protein sequence: CASSPGGGGANVLTF.

The chain carries TRBV5-1 and TRBJ2-3; 15 positions match TRBD2. There are 16 residues in the CDR3. Trimming cost V 5 bases and J 3 bases; bases outside gene matches: 4. Germline V CDR1 and CDR2: SGHRS, YFSETQ. CDR3 protein: CASRRTSGGATDTQYF. The CDR3 DNA reads TGCGCCAGCAGAAGGACTAGCGGGGGGGCAACAGATACGCAGTATTTT. The full variable domain, completed using reference TRBV5-1 and TRBJ2-3, is KAGVTQTPRYLIKTRGQQVTLSCSPISGHRSVSWYQQTPGQGLQFLFEYFSETQRNKGNFPGRFSGRQFSNSRSEMNVSTLELGDSALYLCASRRTSGGATDTQYFGPGTRLTVL.